Below, 22 T cell receptor beta chains from the same sample are listed, as sequenced in a study of T cells expressing NK-cell markers. TCRdb re-called the 5' RACE reads; one entry per CDR3 protein, DNA not given. Seen in this sample are about 260,000 distinct CDR3 sequences; the ten most common clones hold 4% to 5%. The sample was blood T cells: a sorted CD56 or NKG2C T cell subset, CD4+ or CD8+ T cells, or bulk PBMC T cells (not recorded which). The source is a woman between 18 and 70 years old in good health.

V is TRBV5-1 and J is TRBJ2-1. Germline CDR1 reads SGHRS; CDR2 reads YFSETQ. The CDR3 sequence is 17 residues long. CDR3 region: CASSPAVVPSSYNEQFF.

The chain combines TRBV27 with TRBJ2-7. This CDR3 spans 14 amino acids. Germline values: CDR1 MNHEY, CDR2 SMNVEV (reference sequence). The CDR3 reads CASSAGTTTYEQYF.

The chain recombines TRBV4-2 with TRBJ2-1; the TRBD2 assignment by TCRdb is unverifiable without DNA. Germline CDR1 and CDR2: LGHNA and YNFKEQ. CDR3 length equals 16 residues. The CDR3 sequence: CASSQVSSFNPNEQFF.

The rearrangement joins TRBV20-1 to TRBJ2-7; TCRdb reports TRBD2, a call that lacks DNA to check it against. CDR3 length: 14 amino acids. Germline lookup yields CDR1 DFQATT and CDR2 SNEGSKA (reference sequence). The CDR3 loop is CSARLAGGKGGQYF.

The chain combines TRBV5-4 with TRBJ2-1; the D call from TCRdb, TRBD2, cannot be confirmed without DNA. CDR3 size: 14 residues. Per the germline V gene, CDR1 is SGHNT and CDR2 is YYREEE (reference sequence). The CDR3 sequence: CASSLEPSMHEQFF.

The rearrangement uses TRBV18 and TRBJ2-7; absent DNA, TCRdb's TRBD2 call cannot be checked. Germline CDR1 is KGHSH and CDR2 is LQKENI. This CDR3 is built from 15 residues. The CDR3 spells CASSPGLADTYEQYF.

V gene TRBV5-4 combines with J gene TRBJ2-1; absent DNA, TCRdb's TRBD2 call cannot be checked. Germline CDR1 SGHNT, CDR2 YYREEE (reference sequence). The CDR3 consists of 15 residues. The CDR3 region is CASSLRRELLYEQFF.

The chain is built from TRBV20-1 and TRBJ1-1; TCRdb calls TRBD1, which cannot be checked without DNA. From germline, CDR1 is DFQATT and CDR2 SNEGSKA (reference sequence). The CDR3 is 11 amino acids. Here the CDR3 reads CSGKTGNQAFF.

This chain links TRBV7-2 with TRBJ1-4; TCRdb outputs TRBD1, but without DNA this stays unchecked. Germline loops: CDR1 SGHTA, CDR2 FQGNSA. The length of the CDR3 is 14 residues. The CDR3 protein is CASSLGGYGEKLFF.

This chain links TRBV19 with TRBJ2-5; TCRdb's assignment of TRBD2 cannot be checked, as there is no DNA. In germline, CDR1 is LNHDA, CDR2 SQIVND (reference sequence). This CDR3 has 16 residues. This CDR3 is CASSNRDYGRQETQYF.

The J gene is TRBJ2-2, the V gene TRBV7-3. Germline V lookup: CDR1 SGHTA, CDR2 FQGTGA. The CDR3 covers 13 residues. The CDR3: CASSVDFTGELFF. Drawing the rest from reference TRBV7-3 and TRBJ2-2, the complete variable domain is GAGVSQTPSNKVTEKGKYVELRCDPISGHTALYWYRQSLGQGPEFLIYFQGTGAADDSGLPNDRFFAVRPEGSVSTLKIQRTERGDSAVYLCASSVDFTGELFFGEGSRLTVL.

The chain couples TRBV20-1 to TRBJ2-1; the D call from TCRdb, TRBD1, cannot be confirmed without DNA. CDR1 and CDR2 (germline): DFQATT, SNEGSKA (reference sequence). This CDR3 is 15 amino acids long. The CDR3 sequence is CSARDGRTIYNEQFF.

The V and J genes are TRBV11-2 and TRBJ2-7. From germline, CDR1 is SGHAT and CDR2 FQNNGV. CDR3 length: 13 amino acids. The CDR3: CASSAVGFYEQYF.

The V and J genes are TRBV20-1 and TRBJ1-5; no DNA is available, so the TRBD1 call from TCRdb remains unchecked. The CDR3 loop spans 17 amino acids. CDR1 and CDR2 (germline): DFQATT, SNEGSKA (reference sequence). The CDR3 loop is CSATVGQGLYSNQPQHF.

This chain joins TRBV12-3 or TRBV12-4 and TRBJ1-1; TCRdb lists TRBD1, though no DNA is available to test this call. CDR3 length: 14 residues. The CDR3: CASSSDRGYTEAFF.

J is TRBJ2-2 and V is TRBV6-1; TCRdb's D call of TRBD1 is untestable without DNA. Germline V gene lookup returns CDR1 MNHNS and CDR2 SASEGT. The CDR3 is made up of 16 amino acids. The CDR3 spells CASSADPGAHTGELFF.

This chain uses TRBV7-8 with TRBJ1-5. The CDR3 loop spans 12 amino acids. Germline values: CDR1 SGHVS, CDR2 FQNEAQ. Here the CDR3 reads CASSSSTQPQHF. Together with reference TRBV7-8 and TRBJ1-5, the CDR3 gives the full variable domain: GAGVSQSPRYKVAKRGQDVALRCDPISGHVSLFWYQQALGQGPEFLTYFQNEAQLDKSGLPSDRFFAERPEGSVSTLKIQRTQQEDSAVYLCASSSSTQPQHFGDGTRLSIL.

The chain has TRBV12-3 or TRBV12-4 and TRBJ1-2; as DNA is missing, the TRBD1 call by TCRdb cannot be tested. The CDR3 is 14 residues long. The CDR3 reads CASSQQGANYGYTF.

The V call is TRBV20-1, the J call TRBJ1-1. The CDR3 contains 14 residues. CDR1 is DFQATT, CDR2 SNEGSKA, per germline (reference sequence). The CDR3 region is CSASGFLLNTEAFF.

The chain uses TRBV7-2 and TRBJ2-5; TCRdb reports TRBD1, a call that lacks DNA to check it against. Germline V CDR1 and CDR2: SGHTA, FQGNSA. The CDR3 covers 11 residues. The CDR3 here is CASGDRETQYF.

The V call is TRBV5-1, the J call TRBJ2-2. CDR1 is SGHRS and CDR2 is YFSETQ in the germline V gene. This CDR3 region has 15 residues. The CDR3 protein is CASSLISGNTGELFF. The complete variable domain, with remaining parts taken from reference TRBV5-1 and TRBJ2-2, reads KAGVTQTPRYLIKTRGQQVTLSCSPISGHRSVSWYQQTPGQGLQFLFEYFSETQRNKGNFPGRFSGRQFSNSRSEMNVSTLELGDSALYLCASSLISGNTGELFFGEGSRLTVL.

This chain connects TRBV19 to TRBJ1-1; TCRdb calls TRBD1, which cannot be checked without DNA. Germline-derived CDR1 and CDR2 are LNHDA and SQIVND (reference sequence). The CDR3 has 17 amino acids. Here the CDR3 reads CASSMWGFRPGNTEAFF.